One sample yielded the 18 T cell receptor beta chains listed below, sequenced in a study of response to subunit inactivated influenza vaccine. TCRdb fed the RT-PCR reads into MiXCR, producing one record per CDR3 protein. The repertoire holds 650,000 to 800,000 distinct CDR3 sequences, with around a sixth as singletons. The material sequenced was PBMCs from blood, taken around 5 days after vaccination. All receptors come from a man aged 50 to 60 who received an inactivated influenza vaccine.

The chain combines TRBV5-1 with TRBJ2-5; 14 nucleotides agree with TRBD2. Germline CDR1 and CDR2: SGHRS and YFSETQ. V gave up 4 bases and J gave up 2 bases; unmatched junction bases: 7. The CDR3 loop spans 17 amino acids. The CDR3 sequence is CASSLGLAGDQQETQYF. DNA of the CDR3: TGCGCCAGCAGCCTGGGACTAGCGGGGGACCAACAAGAGACCCAGTACTTC.

This clonotype was counted a few times. V usage is TRBV12-3 or TRBV12-4 and J usage is TRBJ1-2, with TRBD1 matching 9 bases. This CDR3 has 16 amino acids. Losses at the gene ends were 5 bases for V and 6 bases for J; bases not matched to a gene: 13. CDR3 nucleotide sequence: TGTGCCAGCAGTCAAAGGGACAGGGCGTCTTTCGATGGCTACACCTTC. This translates into CASSQRDRASFDGYTF.

The rearrangement joins TRBV3-1 to TRBJ2-5, with D hard to call. The V end was cut by 0 bases, the J end by 2 bases, with 13 bases between. The CDR3 is 16 residues long. Per the germline V gene, CDR1 is LGHDT and CDR2 is YNNKEL (reference sequence). This chain's CDR3 is CASSQDWFGGQETQYF. The CDR3 DNA sequence: TGTGCCAGCAGCCAAGATTGGTTTGGCGGACAAGAGACCCAGTACTTC.

This clonotype was seen once. The chain carries TRBV18 and TRBJ2-7; tentatively, D is TRBD2 (5 bases). The V gene lost 6 bases and the J gene lost 1 base, with 16 bases spanning the gap. Per the germline V gene, CDR1 is KGHSH and CDR2 is LQKENI. The CDR3 extends over 15 amino acids. The CDR3 here is CASSPSGVRSYEQYF. In DNA form, the CDR3 reads TGTGCCAGCTCTCCCAGCGGCGTTAGATCCTACGAGCAGTACTTC.

This clonotype has at least ten counts. This sequence joins TRBV5-6 and TRBJ2-7, with 7 nucleotides matching TRBD1. J was trimmed by 4 bases and V by 0 bases; bases with no gene match: 10. This CDR3 is built from 16 residues. The germline V gene has CDR1 SGHDT and CDR2 YYEEEE. This chain's CDR3 is CASSLAIFRDRYEQYF. CDR3 DNA sequence: TGTGCCAGCAGCTTGGCCATCTTCAGGGACAGATACGAGCAGTACTTC. Full variable domain (missing parts from reference TRBV5-6 and TRBJ2-7): DAGVTQSPTHLIKTRGQQVTLRCSPKSGHDTVSWYQQALGQGPQFIFQYYEEEERQRGNFPDRFSGHQFPNYSSELNVNALLLGDSALYLCASSLAIFRDRYEQYFGPGTRLTVT.

CDR3 protein: CASSQEGLAGGPLYEQYF. Written as DNA, the CDR3 is TGTGCCAGCAGCCAAGAGGGCCTAGCGGGAGGGCCCCTCTACGAGCAGTACTTC. This chain uses TRBV3-1 with TRBJ2-7, with TRBD2 identical over 12 bases. The germline gives CDR1 LGHDT, CDR2 YNNKEL (reference sequence). V was clipped by 0 bases and J by 3 bases; unmatched bases: 9. The CDR3 has 18 residues.

This clonotype was observed at least ten times. V and J are TRBV4-2 and TRBJ2-1, with a weak D call TRBD2 (6 bases). This CDR3 spans 15 amino acids. Germline V gene sequence: CDR1 LGHNA, CDR2 YNFKEQ. V lost 1 base and J 0 bases, leaving 7 bases between the germline ends. The CDR3 bases are TGTGCCAGCAGCCAAGGACTAGACTCCTACAATGAGCAGTTCTTC. Its translation: CASSQGLDSYNEQFF.

The chain joins TRBV11-1 to TRBJ2-1; 7 nucleotides align to TRBD1. J gave up 6 bases and V 1 base, and 6 bases lay outside the gene matches. The CDR3 runs 15 residues. Germline CDR1 SGHAT, CDR2 FQDESV (reference sequence). As DNA, the CDR3 is TGTGCCAGCAGCTTAGAAGGGTCAGGGGGCAATGAGCAGTTCTTC. Translating gives CASSLEGSGGNEQFF.

This clonotype has a handful of counts. The chain carries TRBV7-9 and TRBJ2-7, with a tentative D call TRBD1 (6 bases). Trimming removed 2 bases from V and 1 base from J, with 12 bases in between. Germline lookup yields CDR1 SEHNR and CDR2 FQNEAQ (reference sequence). This CDR3 has 15 residues. CDR3 DNA sequence: TGTGCCAGCAGCTTATCAGGGGCCCTATCCTACGAGCAGTACTTC. This gives the protein CASSLSGALSYEQYF.

This clonotype appeared many times. The chain couples TRBV5-6 to TRBJ1-2; D is uncertain. The CDR3 covers 13 residues. V lost 1 base and J lost 8, with 12 bases in between. Germline-derived CDR1 and CDR2 are SGHDT and YYEEEE. CDR3 coding DNA: TGTGCCAGCAGCTTGTGGGAGGGCGGCGGCTACACCTTC. Its protein product is CASSLWEGGGYTF.

This clonotype was recorded a few times. J is TRBJ1-1 and V is TRBV12-3 or TRBV12-4, with D possibly matching TRBD1 (5 bases). V was cut by 4 bases and J by 6 bases, with 12 bases left in between. The CDR3 is 13 amino acids. CDR3 in amino acids: CASSSIQGAEAFF. The CDR3 DNA reads TGTGCCAGCAGTTCAATCCAGGGCGCTGAAGCTTTCTTT.

This clonotype came up a few times. J is TRBJ1-2 and V is TRBV28; D call uncertain. The CDR3 consists of 12 residues. CDR1 is MDHEN, CDR2 SYDVKM, per germline. Trimming removed 5 bases from V and 8 bases from J, with 12 bases in between. CDR3 amino acids: CASSAFWGGYTF. The CDR3 DNA follows: TGTGCCAGCAGTGCCTTCTGGGGAGGCTACACCTTC.

This clonotype appeared a few times. The chain uses TRBV6-2 or TRBV6-3 and TRBJ2-7; D not certain. Germline values: CDR1 MNHEY, CDR2 SVGEGT. V was shortened by 1 base and J by 2 bases, with 9 bases between the two germline ends. The CDR3 runs 14 residues. CDR3 loop: CASSYYGAPYEQYF. The CDR3 DNA sequence: TGTGCCAGCAGTTACTACGGCGCGCCCTACGAGCAGTACTTC.

This chain joins TRBV7-8 and TRBJ1-1; D call uncertain. The length of the CDR3 is 13 residues. The V end lost 4 bases, the J end lost 3 bases, and 9 bases lay between the germline ends. Germline assignment: CDR1 SGHVS and CDR2 FQNEAQ. In DNA, the CDR3 is TGTGCCAGCAGCTGGGCCAGAGACACTGAAGCTTTCTTT. Amino acid sequence: CASSWARDTEAFF.

The chain joins TRBV11-2 to TRBJ2-5; the match to TRBD2 covers 9 bases. J lost 6 bases, V lost 7 bases, and 9 bases had no gene match. The CDR3 consists of 14 residues. CDR1 and CDR2 from the germline V gene are SGHAT and FQNNGV. Here the CDR3 reads CASTPGLAGKTQYF. For the CDR3, the DNA is TGTGCCAGCACCCCCGGCCTAGCGGGGAAGACCCAGTACTTC.

The chain joins TRBV14 to TRBJ2-5, with 12 bases lining up with TRBD2. Trimming removed 2 bases from V and 5 bases from J; junction bases left unmatched: 12. Per germline, CDR1 SGHDN and CDR2 FVKESK. The CDR3 is made up of 18 amino acids. CDR3: CASSQSGLAGRFRETQYF. CDR3 nucleotides: TGTGCCAGCAGCCAATCTGGACTAGCGGGGCGCTTTAGGGAGACCCAGTACTTC.

In its sample, this clonotype was seen a few times. The rearrangement joins TRBV9 to TRBJ1-1; perhaps TRBD1 as D (6 bases). Per the germline V gene, CDR1 is SGDLS and CDR2 is YYNGEE. V was pared by 4 bases and J by 0 bases, with 13 bases between. The CDR3 loop spans 15 amino acids. The CDR3 sequence is CASSPRQEMNTEAFF. The CDR3 nucleotides read TGTGCCAGCAGCCCAAGACAGGAGATGAACACTGAAGCTTTCTTT. Filled out from reference TRBV9 and TRBJ1-1, the complete variable domain reads DSGVTQTPKHLITATGQRVTLRCSPRSGDLSVYWYQQSLDQGLQFLIQYYNGEERAKGNILERFSAQQFPDLHSELNLSSLELGDSALYFCASSPRQEMNTEAFFGQGTRLTVV.

This clonotype was counted many times. The V call is TRBV15, the J call TRBJ2-5; TRBD1 matches at 7 bases. There are 15 residues in the CDR3. The J segment lost 4 bases and the V segment lost 4 bases, leaving 9 bases of the junction unmatched. CDR1 is LNHNV and CDR2 is YYDKDF in the germline V gene (reference sequence). This CDR3 reads CATSNFATGSETQYF. The CDR3 DNA sequence: TGTGCCACCAGCAACTTTGCGACAGGGTCAGAGACCCAGTACTTC.